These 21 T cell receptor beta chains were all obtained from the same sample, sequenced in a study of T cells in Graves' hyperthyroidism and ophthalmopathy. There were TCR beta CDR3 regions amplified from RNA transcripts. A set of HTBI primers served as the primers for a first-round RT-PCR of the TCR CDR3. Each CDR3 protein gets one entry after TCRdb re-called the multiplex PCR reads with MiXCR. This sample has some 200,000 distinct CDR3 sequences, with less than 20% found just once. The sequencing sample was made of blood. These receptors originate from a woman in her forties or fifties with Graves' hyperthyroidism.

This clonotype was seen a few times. The CDR3 protein is CASSQDRESVYGYTF. CDR3 nucleotides: TGCGCCAGCAGCCAAGACAGAGAATCCGTCTATGGCTACACCTTC. V gene TRBV5-1 combines with J gene TRBJ1-2; TRBD1 might be the D (5 bases). This CDR3 contains 15 residues. With 4 bases removed from V and 4 bases from J, the gap between germline ends came to 17 bases. Germline values: CDR1 SGHRS, CDR2 YFSETQ.

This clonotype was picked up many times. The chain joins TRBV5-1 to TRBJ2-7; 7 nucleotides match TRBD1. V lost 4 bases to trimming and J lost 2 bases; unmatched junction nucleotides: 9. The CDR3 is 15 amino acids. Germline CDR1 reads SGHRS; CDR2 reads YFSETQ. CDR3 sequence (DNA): TGCGCCAGCAGCAGTAGGACAGGATTTGCCTACGAGCAGTACTTC. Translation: CASSSRTGFAYEQYF.

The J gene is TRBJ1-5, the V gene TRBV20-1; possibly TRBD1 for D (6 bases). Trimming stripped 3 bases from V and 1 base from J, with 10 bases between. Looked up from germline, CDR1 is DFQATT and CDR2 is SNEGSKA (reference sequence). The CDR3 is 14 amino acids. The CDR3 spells CSASPGASNQPQHF. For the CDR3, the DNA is TGCAGTGCTAGCCCAGGGGCAAGCAATCAGCCCCAGCATTTT.

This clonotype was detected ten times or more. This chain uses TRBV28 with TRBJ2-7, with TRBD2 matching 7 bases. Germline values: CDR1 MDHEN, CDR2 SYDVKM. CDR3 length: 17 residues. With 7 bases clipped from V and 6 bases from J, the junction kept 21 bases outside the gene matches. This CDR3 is CASTGFPSGSLGFEQYF. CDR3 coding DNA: TGTGCCAGCACTGGTTTTCCTAGCGGAAGCTTAGGTTTCGAGCAGTACTTC.

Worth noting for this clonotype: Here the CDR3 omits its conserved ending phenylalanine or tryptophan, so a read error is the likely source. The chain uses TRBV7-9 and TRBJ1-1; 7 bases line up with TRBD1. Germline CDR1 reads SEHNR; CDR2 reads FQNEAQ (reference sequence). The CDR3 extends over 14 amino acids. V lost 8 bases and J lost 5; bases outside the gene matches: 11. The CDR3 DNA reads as TGTGCCAGCTCGAGGACAGGTCCCCAAACTGAAGCTTTCCTT. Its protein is CASSRTGPQTEAFL.

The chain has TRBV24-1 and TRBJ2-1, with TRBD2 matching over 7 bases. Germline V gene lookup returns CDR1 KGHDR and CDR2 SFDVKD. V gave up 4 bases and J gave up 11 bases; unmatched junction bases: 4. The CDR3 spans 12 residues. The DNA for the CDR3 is TGTGCCACCAGTGACCTCGGGGGGAAGCAGTTCTTC. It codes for CATSDLGGKQFF.

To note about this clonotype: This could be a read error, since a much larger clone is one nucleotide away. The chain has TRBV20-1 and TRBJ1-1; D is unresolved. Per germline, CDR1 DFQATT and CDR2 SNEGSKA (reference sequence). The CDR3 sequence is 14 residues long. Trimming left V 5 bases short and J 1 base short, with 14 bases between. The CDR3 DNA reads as TGCAGTGCTGACCCGGCGGAGAAGAACACTGAAGCTTTCTTT. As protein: CSADPAEKNTEAFF.

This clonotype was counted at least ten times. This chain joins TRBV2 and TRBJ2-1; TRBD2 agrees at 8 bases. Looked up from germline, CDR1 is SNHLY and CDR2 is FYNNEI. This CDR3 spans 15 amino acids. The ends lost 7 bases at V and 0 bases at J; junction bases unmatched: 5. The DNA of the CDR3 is TGTGCCAGCATTGAGAGCGGGAGCTCCTACAATGAGCAGTTCTTC. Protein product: CASIESGSSYNEQFF.

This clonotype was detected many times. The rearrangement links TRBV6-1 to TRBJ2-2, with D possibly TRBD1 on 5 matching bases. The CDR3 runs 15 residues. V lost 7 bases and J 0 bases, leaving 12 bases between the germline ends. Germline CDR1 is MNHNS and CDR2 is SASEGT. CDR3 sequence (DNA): TGTGCCAGCACATACCGGACACCGAACACCGGGGAGCTGTTTTTT. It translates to CASTYRTPNTGELFF.

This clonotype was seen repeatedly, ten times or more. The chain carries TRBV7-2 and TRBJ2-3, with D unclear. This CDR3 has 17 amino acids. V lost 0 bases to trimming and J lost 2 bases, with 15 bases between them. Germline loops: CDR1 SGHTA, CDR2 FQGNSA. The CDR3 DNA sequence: TGTGCCAGCAGCTTAGCGTGGGCCCAGCTACACACAGATACGCAGTATTTT. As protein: CASSLAWAQLHTDTQYF.

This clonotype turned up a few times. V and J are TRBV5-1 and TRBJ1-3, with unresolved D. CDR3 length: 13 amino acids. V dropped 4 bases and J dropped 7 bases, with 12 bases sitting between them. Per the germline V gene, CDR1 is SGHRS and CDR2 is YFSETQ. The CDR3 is CASSLGSGNTIYF. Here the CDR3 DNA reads TGCGCCAGCAGCCTGGGTTCGGGGAACACCATATATTTT.

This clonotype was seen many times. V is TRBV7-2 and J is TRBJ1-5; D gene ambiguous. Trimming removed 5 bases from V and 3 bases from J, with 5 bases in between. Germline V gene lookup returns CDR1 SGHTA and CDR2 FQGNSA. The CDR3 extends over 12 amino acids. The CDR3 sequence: CASSVYNQPQHF. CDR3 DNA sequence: TGTGCCAGCAGCGTATACAATCAGCCCCAGCATTTT.

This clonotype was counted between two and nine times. DNA for the CDR3: TGTGCCAGCAGCGTAAGTTTCGTGCCCGACTACGAGCAGTACTTC. Translation: CASSVSFVPDYEQYF. The V call is TRBV9, the J call TRBJ2-7, with no clear D. V dropped 1 base and J dropped 3 bases, with 14 bases sitting between them. Germline V CDR1 and CDR2: SGDLS, YYNGEE. The length of the CDR3 is 15 residues.

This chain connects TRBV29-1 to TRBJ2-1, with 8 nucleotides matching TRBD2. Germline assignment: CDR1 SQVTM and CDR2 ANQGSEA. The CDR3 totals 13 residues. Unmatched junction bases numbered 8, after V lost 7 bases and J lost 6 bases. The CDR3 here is CSAAGRAVNEQFF. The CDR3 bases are TGCAGCGCAGCCGGGAGGGCCGTCAATGAGCAGTTCTTC.

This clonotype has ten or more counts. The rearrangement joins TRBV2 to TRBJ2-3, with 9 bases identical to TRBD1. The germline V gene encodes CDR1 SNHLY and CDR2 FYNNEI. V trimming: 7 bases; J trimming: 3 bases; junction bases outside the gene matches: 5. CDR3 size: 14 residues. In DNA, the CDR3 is TGTGCCAGCAACCCGGGACAGGGAACAGATACGCAGTATTTT. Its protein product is CASNPGQGTDTQYF.

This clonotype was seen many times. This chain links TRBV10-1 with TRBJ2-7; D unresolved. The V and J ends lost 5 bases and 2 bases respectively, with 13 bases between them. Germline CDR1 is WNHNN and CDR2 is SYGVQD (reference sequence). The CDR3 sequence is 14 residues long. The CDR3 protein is CASSPLDGTYEQYF. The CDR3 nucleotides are TGCGCCAGCAGTCCGTTGGATGGTACCTACGAGCAGTACTTC.

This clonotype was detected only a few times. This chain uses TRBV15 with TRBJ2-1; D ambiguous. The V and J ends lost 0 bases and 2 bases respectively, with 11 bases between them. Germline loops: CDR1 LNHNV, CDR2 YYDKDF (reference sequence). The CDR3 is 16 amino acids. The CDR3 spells CATSRDLTVPYNEQFF. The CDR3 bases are TGTGCCACCAGCAGAGATCTTACCGTCCCCTACAATGAGCAGTTCTTC.

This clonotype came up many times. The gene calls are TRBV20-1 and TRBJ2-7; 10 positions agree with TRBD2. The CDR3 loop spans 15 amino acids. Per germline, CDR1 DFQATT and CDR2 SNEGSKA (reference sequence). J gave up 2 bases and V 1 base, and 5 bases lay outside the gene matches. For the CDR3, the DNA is TGCAGTGCTAGAGGGGGACTAGCGCCAACCTACGAGCAGTACTTC. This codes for CSARGGLAPTYEQYF.

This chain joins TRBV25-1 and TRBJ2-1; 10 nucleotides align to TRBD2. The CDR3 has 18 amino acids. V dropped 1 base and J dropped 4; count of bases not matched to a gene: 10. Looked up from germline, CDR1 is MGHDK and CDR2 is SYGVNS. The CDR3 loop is CASSELGWETSGYNEQFF. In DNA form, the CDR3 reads TGTGCCAGCAGTGAATTGGGCTGGGAGACTAGCGGGTACAATGAGCAGTTCTTC.

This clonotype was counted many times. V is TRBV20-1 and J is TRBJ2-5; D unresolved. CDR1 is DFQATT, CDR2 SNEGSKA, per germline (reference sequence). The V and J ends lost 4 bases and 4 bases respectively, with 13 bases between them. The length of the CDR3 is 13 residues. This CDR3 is CSAKVVGSETQYF. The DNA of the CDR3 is TGCAGTGCTAAGGTGGTTGGATCAGAGACCCAGTACTTC.

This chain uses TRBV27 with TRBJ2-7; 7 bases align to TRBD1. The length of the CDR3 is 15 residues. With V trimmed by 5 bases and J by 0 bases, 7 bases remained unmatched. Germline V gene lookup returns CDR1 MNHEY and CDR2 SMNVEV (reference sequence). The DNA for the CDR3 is TGTGCCAGCAGTGACTTAGGACAGGTCTCCTACGAGCAGTACTTC. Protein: CASSDLGQVSYEQYF.